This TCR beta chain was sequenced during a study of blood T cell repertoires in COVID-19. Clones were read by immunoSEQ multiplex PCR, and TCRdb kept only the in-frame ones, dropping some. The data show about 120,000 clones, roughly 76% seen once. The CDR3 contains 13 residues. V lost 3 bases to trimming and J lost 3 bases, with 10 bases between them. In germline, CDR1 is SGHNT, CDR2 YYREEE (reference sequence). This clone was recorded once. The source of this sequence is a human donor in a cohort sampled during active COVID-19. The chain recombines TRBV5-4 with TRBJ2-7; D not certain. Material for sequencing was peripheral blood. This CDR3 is CASSSNSYYEQYF. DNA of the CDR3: TGTGCCAGCAGCTCCAACTCCTACTACGAGCAGTACTTC.